These 5 T cell receptor beta chains share one sample of origin, sequenced in a study. The sorted Tregs were CD4+CD25+CD127-/low cells. MiXCR, applied by TCRdb to the 5' RACE reads, yields one record per CDR3 protein. The sample lists tens of thousands of distinct CDR3 sequences; more than 25% were seen once. Material for sequencing was tumor-infiltrating Tregs sorted from the breast tumor. These receptor sequences come from a female donor with breast cancer.

The V call is TRBV12-3 or TRBV12-4, the J call TRBJ1-1; 7 bases agree with TRBD1. The length of the CDR3 is 16 residues. Losses at the gene ends were 4 bases for V and 2 bases for J; bases not matched to a gene: 10. CDR3 bases: TGTGCCAGCAGTTCCCTTGAGACAGGGCCAAACACTGAAGCTTTCTTT. It codes for CASSSLETGPNTEAFF.

This clonotype came up a few times. This rearrangement joins TRBV7-2 to TRBJ2-7, with unresolved D. The CDR3 has 13 residues. Per the germline V gene, CDR1 is SGHTA and CDR2 is FQGNSA. Trimming shortened V by 5 bases and J by 0 bases, and 8 bases separated the two germline ends. This CDR3 reads CASSTYLSYEQYF. In DNA, the CDR3 is TGTGCCAGCAGCACTTACCTCTCCTACGAGCAGTACTTC.

This clonotype was found a few times. The chain uses TRBV4-2 and TRBJ1-3; no definite D call. This CDR3 has 14 amino acids. Germline V gives CDR1 LGHNA, CDR2 YNFKEQ. Deletions cut 2 bases from V and 0 bases from J, with 5 bases between. In nucleotides, the CDR3 is TGTGCCAGCAGCCAACTTGACTCTGGAAACACCATATATTTT. This codes for CASSQLDSGNTIYF.

The chain employs TRBV30 and TRBJ1-2, with unresolved D. The CDR3 runs to 13 residues. V lost 2 bases, J lost 6 bases, and 13 bases lay in between. The germline CDR1 and CDR2 sequences are GTSNPN and SVGIG (reference sequence). The CDR3 DNA reads TGTGCCTGGAGTCGCGAGGCCTCGGATGGCTACACCTTC. Amino acids: CAWSREASDGYTF.

The gene calls are TRBV28 and TRBJ2-3; weak D call: TRBD1 (5 bases). Germline V gene data show CDR1 as MDHEN and CDR2 as SYDVKM. V dropped 2 bases and J dropped 12 bases, with 15 bases sitting between them. The CDR3 consists of 13 residues. The DNA of the CDR3 is TGTGCCAGCAGTTTACCGCCGACAGACCGCCAGTATTTT. It translates to CASSLPPTDRQYF.